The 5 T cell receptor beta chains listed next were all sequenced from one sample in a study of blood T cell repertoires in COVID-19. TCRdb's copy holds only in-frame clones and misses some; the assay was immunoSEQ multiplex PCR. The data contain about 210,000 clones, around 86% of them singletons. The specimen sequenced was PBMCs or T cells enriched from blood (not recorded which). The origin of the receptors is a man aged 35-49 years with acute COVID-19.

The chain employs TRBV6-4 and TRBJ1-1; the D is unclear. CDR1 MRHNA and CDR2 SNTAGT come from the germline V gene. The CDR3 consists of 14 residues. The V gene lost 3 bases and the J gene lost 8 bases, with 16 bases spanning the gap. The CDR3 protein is CASSDLSLGVEAFF. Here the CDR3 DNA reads TGTGCCAGCAGTGATTTGTCCTTGGGCGTCGAAGCTTTCTTT.

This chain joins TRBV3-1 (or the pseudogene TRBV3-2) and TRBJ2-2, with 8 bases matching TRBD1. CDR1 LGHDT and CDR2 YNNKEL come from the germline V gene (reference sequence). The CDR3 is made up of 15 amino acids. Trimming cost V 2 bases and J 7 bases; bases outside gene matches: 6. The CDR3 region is CASSQRTGSNGELFF. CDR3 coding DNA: TGTGCCAGCAGCCAACGGACAGGGTCAAACGGGGAGCTGTTTTTT.

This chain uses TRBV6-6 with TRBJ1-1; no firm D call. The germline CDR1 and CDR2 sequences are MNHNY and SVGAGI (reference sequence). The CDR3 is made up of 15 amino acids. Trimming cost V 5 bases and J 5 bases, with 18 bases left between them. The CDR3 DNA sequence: TGTGCCAGCAGTCCCCAGATTATCGGCGGGACTGAAGCTTTCTTT. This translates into CASSPQIIGGTEAFF.

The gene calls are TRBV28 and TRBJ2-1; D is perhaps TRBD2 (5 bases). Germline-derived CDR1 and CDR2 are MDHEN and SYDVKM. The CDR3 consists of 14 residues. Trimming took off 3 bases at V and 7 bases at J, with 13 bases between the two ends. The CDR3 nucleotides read TGTGCCAGCAGTTTTTTTGCTAGCAGAAATGAGCAGTTCTTC. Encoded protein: CASSFFASRNEQFF.

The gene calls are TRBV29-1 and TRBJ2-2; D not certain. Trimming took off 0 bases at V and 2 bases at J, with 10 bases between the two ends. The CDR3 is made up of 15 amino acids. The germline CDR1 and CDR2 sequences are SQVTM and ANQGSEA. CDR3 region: CSVEDRSLNTGELFF. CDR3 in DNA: TGCAGCGTTGAAGATCGAAGCCTCAACACCGGGGAGCTGTTTTTT.